The 16 T cell receptor beta chains presented below share a single source sample, sequenced in a study of CD8 T cells in ankylosing spondylitis. Whole-study findings and limits: Within ankylosing spondylitis blood, a TCR beta motif made up of several highly homologous variants appeared to be characteristic.

TCRdb itself ran the 5' RACE reads through MiXCR, one entry per CDR3 protein. The table includes about 540,000 distinct CDR3 sequences, more than 9.5% detected once. The antigens for these receptors are not known. The sample comprised blood, either unsorted or a sorted T cell fraction (not recorded which). These receptors were obtained from a male donor with ankylosing spondylitis.

This clonotype was observed a few times. The rearrangement links TRBV20-1 to TRBJ2-3; TRBD1 matches at 12 bases. The germline CDR1 and CDR2 sequences are DFQATT and SNEGSKA (reference sequence). This CDR3 is 16 amino acids long. V was pared by 5 bases and J by 4 bases, with 10 bases of the junction left unmatched. The CDR3 is CSAWNTGTGGSDTQYF. The CDR3 DNA is TGCAGTGCTTGGAACACCGGGACAGGGGGCTCAGATACGCAGTATTTT.

The sample holds a few counts of this clonotype. J is TRBJ2-5 and V is TRBV11-2, with 11 bases fitting TRBD1. The germline CDR1 and CDR2 sequences are SGHAT and FQNNGV. This CDR3 has 15 residues. V lost 5 bases and J lost 2; bases outside the gene matches: 4. The CDR3 DNA reads as TGTGCCAGCAGCGTTGGGACAGGGGGTCAAGAGACCCAGTACTTC. Translating gives CASSVGTGGQETQYF.

This clonotype has ten or more counts. The CDR3 protein is CATSDTYQETQYF. As DNA, the CDR3 is TGTGCCACCAGTGATACTTACCAAGAGACCCAGTACTTC. The V gene is TRBV24-1, the J gene TRBJ2-5; D gene uncertain. The CDR3 has 13 amino acids. The V and J ends lost 3 bases and 0 bases respectively, with 4 bases between them. From germline, CDR1 is KGHDR and CDR2 SFDVKD.

The sample holds a few counts of this clonotype. J is TRBJ2-1 and V is TRBV4-1, with 12 nucleotides matching TRBD2. This CDR3 is 18 amino acids long. V lost 1 base to trimming and J lost 7 bases; unmatched junction nucleotides: 11. Germline loops: CDR1 MGHRA, CDR2 YSYEKL. The CDR3 DNA is TGCGCCAGCAGCCAAGGTGGGATTCTAGCGGGAGGGTTTAATGAGCAGTTCTTC. Translating gives CASSQGGILAGGFNEQFF.

This clonotype has a count of ten or more. This chain connects TRBV5-1 to TRBJ1-1; D perhaps matches TRBD1 (5 bases). V was trimmed by 7 bases and J by 7 bases, leaving 14 bases between them. Per the germline V gene, CDR1 is SGHRS and CDR2 is YFSETQ. The CDR3 consists of 12 residues. Here the CDR3 DNA reads TGCGCCAGCTACCCGGTTGGGGGTGAAGCTTTCTTT. It encodes CASYPVGGEAFF.

The rearrangement joins TRBV28 to TRBJ2-7; 7 nucleotides agree with TRBD1. The V segment lost 5 bases and the J segment 0 bases; nucleotides outside the gene matches: 7. Germline values: CDR1 MDHEN, CDR2 SYDVKM. There are 15 residues in the CDR3. The DNA of the CDR3 is TGTGCCAGCAGTCCCAGGGGGTCCAGCTCCTACGAGCAGTACGTC. Protein sequence: CASSPRGSSSYEQYV.

This rearrangement joins TRBV10-1 to TRBJ2-3; 7 positions agree with TRBD2. The germline V gene encodes CDR1 WNHNN and CDR2 SYGVQD (reference sequence). Trimming took 3 bases from V and 5 from J; bases not matched to a gene: 11. The CDR3 totals 16 residues. The CDR3 nucleotides are TGCGCCAGCAGTGATGCCGGGCTAGCGGACGGAGATACGCAGTATTTT. Translating it yields CASSDAGLADGDTQYF.

Only a few counts were recorded for this clonotype. V and J are TRBV6-1 and TRBJ1-2; 10 bases map to TRBD1. The CDR3 extends over 14 amino acids. Germline CDR1 reads MNHNS; CDR2 reads SASEGT. V shed 5 bases, J shed 8 bases, and the junction held 8 bases outside the gene matches. The CDR3, as DNA: TGTGCCAGCAGTATGACAGGGGGCTACGACGGCTACACCTTC. This translates into CASSMTGGYDGYTF.

V gene TRBV3-1 combines with J gene TRBJ2-4; maybe TRBD2 (5 bases). The CDR3 sequence is 15 residues long. Deletions cut 2 bases from V and 3 bases from J, with 11 bases between. CDR1 and CDR2 from the germline V gene are LGHDT and YNNKEL (reference sequence). The CDR3 coding sequence is TGTGCCAGCAGCCAAAGTAGCGCTGGCAAAAACATTCAGTACTTC. It codes for CASSQSSAGKNIQYF.

The chain uses TRBV29-1 and TRBJ2-6; no clear D. V shed 7 bases and J shed 1 base, with 11 bases lying between them. This CDR3 has 14 amino acids. From germline, CDR1 is SQVTM and CDR2 ANQGSEA. The CDR3 coding sequence is TGCAGCGCCGTAAACAAGTCTGGGGCCAACGTCCTGACTTTC. Translation: CSAVNKSGANVLTF.

This clonotype was seen only a few times. CDR3: CASSLRRDLYNEQFF. As DNA, the CDR3 is TGCGCCAGCAGCTTGCGGCGGGACTTATACAATGAGCAGTTCTTC. This chain connects TRBV5-1 to TRBJ2-1; tentatively, D is TRBD2 (6 bases). This CDR3 comprises 15 residues. CDR1 and CDR2 (germline): SGHRS, YFSETQ. Deletions cut 1 base from V and 4 bases from J, with 12 bases between.

This clonotype was counted a few times. The rearrangement joins TRBV10-3 to TRBJ1-3; D not certain. The CDR3 consists of 14 residues. Trimming cost V 2 bases and J 3 bases, with 8 bases left between them. Germline V gives CDR1 ENHRY, CDR2 SYGVKD. The CDR3 region is CAISEGNYGNTIYF. Here the CDR3 DNA reads TGTGCCATCAGTGAGGGGAATTATGGAAACACCATATATTTT.

This clonotype was detected only a few times. CDR3 sequence (DNA): TGTGCCAGCAGCGTTAGAAGTGGGGGAAAACTGTTTTTT. Its protein is CASSVRSGGKLFF. The rearrangement joins TRBV27 to TRBJ1-4, with D maybe TRBD1 (5 bases). The CDR3 sequence is 13 residues long. V was pared by 6 bases and J by 10 bases, with 15 bases between. CDR1 MNHEY and CDR2 SMNVEV come from the germline V gene (reference sequence). The complete variable domain, with remaining parts taken from reference TRBV27 and TRBJ1-4, reads EAQVTQNPRYLITVTGKKLTVTCSQNMNHEYMSWYRQDPGLGLRQIYYSMNVEVTDKGDVPEGYKVSRKEKRNFPLILESPSPNQTSLYFCASSVRSGGKLFFGSGTQLSVL.

This clonotype has only a few counts. The rearrangement uses TRBV12-3 or TRBV12-4 and TRBJ2-1; 10 bases match TRBD1. Unmatched junction bases numbered 22, after V lost 7 bases and J lost 7 bases. This CDR3 has 19 amino acids. The CDR3 DNA reads TGTGCCAGCACCTTCTATCTTGGTGGGACAGGGGTTTTGAAGAATGAGCAGTTCTTC. Its translation: CASTFYLGGTGVLKNEQFF.

This rearrangement joins TRBV4-1 to TRBJ1-2, with 8 nucleotides matching TRBD1. J lost 7 bases, V lost 1 base, and 8 bases had no gene match. The CDR3 extends over 15 amino acids. Germline V gene data show CDR1 as MGHRA and CDR2 as YSYEKL. CDR3 sequence reads: CASSQADRVFSGYTF. The DNA for the CDR3 is TGCGCCAGCAGCCAAGCGGACAGGGTATTTTCTGGCTACACCTTC.

V and J are TRBV18 and TRBJ1-2; D unresolved. Germline CDR1 reads KGHSH; CDR2 reads LQKENI. This CDR3 has 16 amino acids. V was clipped by 1 base and J by 6 bases, with 18 bases between them. The CDR3 region is CASSPQDRLLTDGYTF. In DNA form, the CDR3 reads TGTGCCAGCTCACCACAAGATAGGCTGCTAACGGATGGCTACACCTTC.